The TCR beta chain described here comes from a study of beta chain features in type 1 diabetes. Study outcomes and limitations: TCRB CDR3s were moderately but significantly shorter in Type 1 diabetes patients in all four CD4+ subsets.

Only one heparinised blood draw was taken per donor, and its volume averaged around 120 mL. This clone was picked up a small number of times. Its antigen is not known. This CDR3 is built from 18 residues. With 1 base clipped from V and 2 bases from J, the junction kept 6 bases outside the gene matches. The germline V gene encodes CDR1 SNHLY and CDR2 FYNNEI. Reverse transcription of all isolated RNA meant that expressed TCRB transcripts were sequenced. The protocol was immunoSEQ multiplex PCR, while the TCRdb copy is restricted to in-frame clones and leaves out a portion. The sample consists of 150,000 to 200,000 clones, roughly 63% of them appearing once.

V gene TRBV2 combines with J gene TRBJ2-3; 13 bases match TRBD2. Sequencing was done on a sample of naive CD4+ T cells from blood. The TCR comes from a man aged 25 to 40 with type 1 diabetes. CDR3 amino acids: CASSEDIGLAGVTDTQYF. The CDR3 nucleotides read TGTGCCAGCAGTGAAGATATTGGACTAGCGGGGGTCACAGATACGCAGTATTTT.